The sequence of this TCR beta chain was determined in a study of T cell changes during pregnancy in multiple sclerosis. Per germline, CDR1 SGDLS and CDR2 YYNGEE. Unmatched junction bases numbered 2, after V lost 2 bases and J lost 7 bases. The CDR3 has 14 residues. This table comes from immunoSEQ multiplex PCR, and its TCRdb copy is limited to in-frame clones, with some not included. The table has about 52,000 clones, approximately 92% seen once. The chain combines TRBV9 with TRBJ2-2; 10 bases match TRBD2. The source of this sequence is a female donor with multiple sclerosis, enrolled in a pregnancy study. Material: CD4+ T cells from peripheral blood mononuclear cells, obtained in the third trimester of pregnancy. The CDR3, as DNA: TGTGCCAGCAGCGTCAGCGGGGGGGTCGGGGAGCTGTTTTTT. It translates to CASSVSGGVGELFF.